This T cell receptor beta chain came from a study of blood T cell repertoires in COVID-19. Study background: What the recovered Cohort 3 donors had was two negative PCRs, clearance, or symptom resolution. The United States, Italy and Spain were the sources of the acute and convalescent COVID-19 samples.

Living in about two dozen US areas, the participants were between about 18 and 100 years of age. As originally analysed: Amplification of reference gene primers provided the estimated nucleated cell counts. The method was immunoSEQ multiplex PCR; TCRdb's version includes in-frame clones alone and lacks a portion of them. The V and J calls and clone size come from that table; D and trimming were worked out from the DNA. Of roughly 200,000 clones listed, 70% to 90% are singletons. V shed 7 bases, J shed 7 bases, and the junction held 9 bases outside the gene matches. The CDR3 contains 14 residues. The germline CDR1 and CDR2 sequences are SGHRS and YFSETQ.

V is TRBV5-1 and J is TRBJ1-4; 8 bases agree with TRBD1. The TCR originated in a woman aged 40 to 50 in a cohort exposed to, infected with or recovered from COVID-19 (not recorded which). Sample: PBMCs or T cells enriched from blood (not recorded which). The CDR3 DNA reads TGCGCCAGCGCTCCTCAGGGGGCGGGTGAAAAACTGTTTTTT. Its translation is CASAPQGAGEKLFF.